This T cell receptor (beta chain) is from a study of cytomegalovirus exposure and HLA in healthy donors. About the study: HLA-typed donors were the source of some 80 million unique TCRs, which an early data release held. Study findings and constraints: The investigators catalogued some 150 TCR beta chains as cytomegalovirus-associated. Whilst most TCR sequences proved rare, a subset of public TCRs occurred across many donors.

Per germline, CDR1 ENHRY and CDR2 SYGVKD. The germline V and J ends were trimmed by 7 bases and 2 bases, with 10 bases remaining between them. The CDR3 has 13 residues. On this clone itself: The antigen remains undetermined.

Amplification used 60 Vbeta primers and 13 Jbeta primers. Measured with immunoSEQ multiplex PCR; TCRdb has only the in-frame clones, and not every one. The sample includes a few hundred thousand clones, under 80% of them seen just once. This clonotype originated in a female donor in good health and CMV-seronegative. The specimen was PBMCs. This chain uses TRBV10-3 with TRBJ2-3, with D perhaps TRBD2 (5 bases). The CDR3: CAITPGNTDTQYF. The CDR3 DNA sequence: TGTGCCATCACCCCGGGAAACACAGATACGCAGTATTTT.